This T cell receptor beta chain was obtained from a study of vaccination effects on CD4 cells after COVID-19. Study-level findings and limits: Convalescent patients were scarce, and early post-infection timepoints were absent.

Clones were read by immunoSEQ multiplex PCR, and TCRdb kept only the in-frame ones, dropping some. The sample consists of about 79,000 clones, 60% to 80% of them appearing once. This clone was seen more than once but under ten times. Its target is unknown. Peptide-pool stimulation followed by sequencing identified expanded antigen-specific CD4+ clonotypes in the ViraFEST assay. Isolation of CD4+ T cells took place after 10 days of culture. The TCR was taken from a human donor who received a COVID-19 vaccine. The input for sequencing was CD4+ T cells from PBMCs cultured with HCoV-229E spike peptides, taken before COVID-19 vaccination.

The CDR3 sequence: CASSLTSGSNTGELFF. The CDR3 bases are TGCGCCAGCAGCCTGACTAGCGGCTCGAACACCGGGGAGCTGTTTTTT. The rearrangement uses TRBV5-1 and TRBJ2-2, with TRBD2 identical over 9 bases. V shed 4 bases, J shed 0 bases, and the junction held 4 bases outside the gene matches. The germline gives CDR1 SGHRS, CDR2 YFSETQ. CDR3 length equals 16 residues. Full variable domain (outside the CDR3, taken from reference TRBV5-1 and TRBJ2-2): KAGVTQTPRYLIKTRGQQVTLSCSPISGHRSVSWYQQTPGQGLQFLFEYFSETQRNKGNFPGRFSGRQFSNSRSEMNVSTLELGDSALYLCASSLTSGSNTGELFFGEGSRLTVL.